This T cell receptor (beta chain) was sequenced in a study of shared clonotypes between healthy human individuals. The CDR3 length is 13 residues. Germline V gene data show CDR1 as MRHNA and CDR2 as SNTAGT. V was clipped by 10 bases and J by 0 bases, with 10 bases between them. Some clones are missing from TCRdb's copy, which holds only in-frame ones; the method was immunoSEQ multiplex PCR. The data hold around 2,000,000 clones, with roughly 95% observed a single time. The receptor was derived from a man between 18 and 29 years old in good health. The material sequenced was naive CD4+ T cells sorted from blood. The subset denotes: CD45RA+ positively selected. The rearrangement links TRBV6-4 to TRBJ1-5; D ambiguous. The CDR3 protein is CATPKGSNQPQHF. The CDR3 coding sequence is TGTGCCACCCCAAAGGGTAGCAATCAGCCCCAGCATTTT.